These 2 T cell receptor beta chains share one sample of origin, sequenced in a study of cytomegalovirus exposure and HLA in healthy donors. Primers for the PCR totalled 60 Vbeta and 13 Jbeta. Repertoires were generated with immunoSEQ multiplex PCR, while TCRdb's copy carries only in-frame clones and drops some. This table has roughly 180,000 clones, roughly 82% appearing once. The specimen was PBMCs. These receptors were obtained from a girl aged 2 to 9 in good health and CMV-seropositive.

J is TRBJ1-2 and V is TRBV28; 7 bases agree with TRBD1. Germline CDR1 and CDR2: MDHEN and SYDVKM. The CDR3 runs 14 residues. V dropped 5 bases and J dropped 2; count of bases not matched to a gene: 5. The chain's CDR3 is CASSRDSGNYGYTF. Here the CDR3 DNA reads TGTGCCAGCAGTCGGGACAGCGGCAACTATGGCTACACCTTC.

V gene TRBV12-5 combines with J gene TRBJ1-1; 8 bases are a match to TRBD1. Germline V gives CDR1 LGHNT, CDR2 FRNRAP. CDR3 length equals 16 residues. The junction had 6 bases not matched to a gene; V was cut back by 0 bases and J by 3 bases. As DNA, the CDR3 is TGTGCTAGTGGTTTGGTATTCGACAGGGGTGACACTGAAGCTTTCTTT. This codes for CASGLVFDRGDTEAFF. Drawing the rest from reference TRBV12-5 and TRBJ1-1, the complete variable domain is DARVTQTPRHKVTEMGQEVTMRCQPILGHNTVFWYRQTMMQGLELLAYFRNRAPLDDSGMPKDRFSAEMPDATLATLKIQPSEPRDSAVYFCASGLVFDRGDTEAFFGQGTRLTVV.